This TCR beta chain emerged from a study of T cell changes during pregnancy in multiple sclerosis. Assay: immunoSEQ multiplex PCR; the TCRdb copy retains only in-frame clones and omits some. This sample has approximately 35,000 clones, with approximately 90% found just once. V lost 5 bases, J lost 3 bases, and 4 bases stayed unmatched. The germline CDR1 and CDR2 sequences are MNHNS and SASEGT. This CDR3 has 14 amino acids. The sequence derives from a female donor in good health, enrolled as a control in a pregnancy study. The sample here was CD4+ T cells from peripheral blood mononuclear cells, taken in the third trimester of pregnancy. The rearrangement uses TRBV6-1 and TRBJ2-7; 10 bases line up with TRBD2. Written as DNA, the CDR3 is TGTGCCAGCAGTTGGACTAGCGGATACTACGAGCAGTACTTC. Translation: CASSWTSGYYEQYF.